The TCR beta chain described here comes from a study of T cell responses to AZD1222 COVID-19 vaccine. Sequenced by immunoSEQ multiplex PCR; TCRdb stores in-frame clones only, minus some. This table has about 130,000 clones, around 85% appearing once. On this clone itself: Its antigen is undetermined.

Study conclusions and caveats: Unmutated variant regions reportedly attract nearly half of all spike-specific TCRs. No day 14 peak samples; only post-peak repertoires were characterized. Spike-specific TCR breadth and depth went up after people got two AZD1222 doses. Clonal diversity may have been underestimated, and the donors were mostly white British, with more females than males.

Source: peripheral blood, taken on day 0 of AZD1222 vaccination. The clonotype was recovered from an adult in good health.

CDR3 protein: CASGDRWDVVFF. CDR3 nucleotides: TGTGCCAGTGGGGACAGGTGGGACGTTGTTTTCTTT. J is TRBJ1-1 and V is TRBV19; 8 bases are shared with TRBD1. V lost 8 bases, J lost 13 bases, and 12 bases stayed unmatched. The CDR3 length is 12 residues. Germline assignment: CDR1 LNHDA and CDR2 SQIVND (reference sequence). Full variable domain (outside the CDR3, taken from reference TRBV19 and TRBJ1-1): DGGITQSPKYLFRKEGQNVTLSCEQNLNHDAMYWYRQDPGQGLRLIYYSQIVNDFQKGDIAEGYSVSREKKESFPLTVTSAQKNPTAFYLCASGDRWDVVFFGQGTRLTVV.